This TCR beta chain was identified in a study of immune evolution from preneoplasia to lung adenocarcinoma. Study-level points and caveats: Later-stage lesions seemingly showed higher T cell density and diversity than normal lung. Highest clonality occurred in KRAS-mutant, not EGFR-mutant or double wild-type, nodules.

Data came from immunoSEQ multiplex PCR; TCRdb stores just in-frame clones and leaves some out. The sample has about 7,300 clones; over 55% are singletons. Histologic diagnosis was independently verified by two lung pathologists. Premalignant or tumor cells were enriched by macro-dissection after pathologic assessment. J was trimmed by 7 bases and V by 2 bases; bases with no gene match: 7. The CDR3 covers 15 residues. CDR1 and CDR2 from the germline V gene are KGHSH and LQKENI. This clone was seen a handful of times. As yet, its antigen is unknown. This TCR came from a donor older than 65 with lung adenocarcinoma. Some clones in this sample may be carry-over from other donors' samples. This chain links TRBV18 with TRBJ1-5; 8 positions agree with TRBD1. The sequenced material came from FFPE lung adenocarcinoma in situ tissue. CDR3 loop: CASSPSGQGMQPQHF. DNA of the CDR3: TGTGCCAGCTCACCATCAGGACAGGGAATGCAGCCCCAGCATTTT.